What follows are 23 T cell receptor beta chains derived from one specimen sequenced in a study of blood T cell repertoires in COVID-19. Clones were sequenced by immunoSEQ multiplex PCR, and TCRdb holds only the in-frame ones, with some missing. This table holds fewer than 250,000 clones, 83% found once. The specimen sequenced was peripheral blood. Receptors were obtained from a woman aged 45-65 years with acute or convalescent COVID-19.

The CDR3 sequence: CASSVLAVSLNEQFF. The CDR3 nucleotides read TGTGCCAGCAGCGTACTAGCGGTTTCCCTAAATGAGCAGTTCTTC. This rearrangement joins TRBV9 to TRBJ2-1, with 7 bases that match TRBD2. The CDR3 is made up of 15 amino acids. The V and J ends lost 1 base and 7 bases, in that order; junction bases with no gene match: 8. Germline V gene data show CDR1 as SGDLS and CDR2 as YYNGEE.

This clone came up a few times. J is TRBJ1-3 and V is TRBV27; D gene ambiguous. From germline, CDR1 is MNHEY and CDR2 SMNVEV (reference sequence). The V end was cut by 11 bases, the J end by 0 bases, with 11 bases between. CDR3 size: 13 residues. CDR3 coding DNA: TGTGCCTGTCGCGCCCTCTCTGGAAACACCATATATTTT. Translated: CACRALSGNTIYF.

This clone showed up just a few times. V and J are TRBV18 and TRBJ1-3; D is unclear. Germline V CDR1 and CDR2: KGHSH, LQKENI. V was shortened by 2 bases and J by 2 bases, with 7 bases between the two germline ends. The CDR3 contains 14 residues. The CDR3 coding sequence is TGTGCCAGCTCACCAAAACTGGCTGGAAACACCATATATTTT. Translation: CASSPKLAGNTIYF.

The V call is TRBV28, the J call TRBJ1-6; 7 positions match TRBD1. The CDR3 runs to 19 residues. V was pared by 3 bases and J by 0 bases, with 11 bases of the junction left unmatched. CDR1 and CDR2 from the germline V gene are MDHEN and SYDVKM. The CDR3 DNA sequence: TGTGCCAGCAGTTTCCCCCGGGACAGAATAAGCTCCTATAATTCACCCCTCCACTTT. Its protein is CASSFPRDRISSYNSPLHF.

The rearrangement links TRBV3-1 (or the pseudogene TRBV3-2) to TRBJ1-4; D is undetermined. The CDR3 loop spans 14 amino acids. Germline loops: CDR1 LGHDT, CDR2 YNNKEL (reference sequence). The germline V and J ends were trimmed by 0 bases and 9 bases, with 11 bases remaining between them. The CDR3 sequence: CASSQDGEEKKLFF. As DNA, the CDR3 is TGTGCCAGCAGCCAAGATGGGGAGGAGAAAAAACTGTTTTTT.

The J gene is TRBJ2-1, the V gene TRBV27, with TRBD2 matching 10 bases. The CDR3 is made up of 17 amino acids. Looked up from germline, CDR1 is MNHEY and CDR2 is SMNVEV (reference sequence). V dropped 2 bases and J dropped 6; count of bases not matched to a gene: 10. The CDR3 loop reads CASSLAASGSIPNEQFF. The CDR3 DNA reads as TGTGCCAGCAGTTTAGCGGCTAGCGGGAGTATACCCAATGAGCAGTTCTTC.

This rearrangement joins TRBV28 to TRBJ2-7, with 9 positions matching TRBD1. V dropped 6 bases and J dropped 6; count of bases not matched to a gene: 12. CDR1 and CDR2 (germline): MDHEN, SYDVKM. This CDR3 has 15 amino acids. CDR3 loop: CASSYHRGQIVEQYF. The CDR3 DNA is TGTGCCAGCAGCTATCACAGGGGGCAGATTGTCGAGCAGTACTTC.

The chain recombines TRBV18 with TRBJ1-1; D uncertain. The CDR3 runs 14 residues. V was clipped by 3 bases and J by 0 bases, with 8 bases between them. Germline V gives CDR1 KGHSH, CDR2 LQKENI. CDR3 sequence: CASSPALMNTEAFF. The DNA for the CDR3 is TGTGCCAGCTCACCGGCATTGATGAACACTGAAGCTTTCTTT.

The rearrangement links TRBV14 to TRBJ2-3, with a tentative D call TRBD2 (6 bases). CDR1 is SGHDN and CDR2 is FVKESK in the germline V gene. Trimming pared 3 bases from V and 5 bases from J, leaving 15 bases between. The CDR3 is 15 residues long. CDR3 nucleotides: TGTGCCAGCAGCCAGATGGGGGGACTGGGAGATACGCAGTATTTT. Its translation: CASSQMGGLGDTQYF.

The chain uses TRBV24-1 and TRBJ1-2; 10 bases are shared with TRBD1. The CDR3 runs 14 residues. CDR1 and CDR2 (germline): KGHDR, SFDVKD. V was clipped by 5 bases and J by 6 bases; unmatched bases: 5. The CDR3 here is CATSAPGQGNGYTF. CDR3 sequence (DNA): TGTGCCACCAGTGCCCCGGGACAGGGGAATGGCTACACCTTC.

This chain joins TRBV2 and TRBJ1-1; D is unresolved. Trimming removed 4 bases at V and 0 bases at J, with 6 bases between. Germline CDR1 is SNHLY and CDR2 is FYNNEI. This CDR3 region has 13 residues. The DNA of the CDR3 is TGTGCCAGCAGTGCGCGGTTGAACACTGAAGCTTTCTTT. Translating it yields CASSARLNTEAFF.

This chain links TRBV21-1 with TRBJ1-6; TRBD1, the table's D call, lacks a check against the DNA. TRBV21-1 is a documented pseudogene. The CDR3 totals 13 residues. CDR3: CASPGRGRSPLHF. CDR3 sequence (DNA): TGTGCCAGCCCCGGCAGGGGGCGATCACCCCTCCACTTT.

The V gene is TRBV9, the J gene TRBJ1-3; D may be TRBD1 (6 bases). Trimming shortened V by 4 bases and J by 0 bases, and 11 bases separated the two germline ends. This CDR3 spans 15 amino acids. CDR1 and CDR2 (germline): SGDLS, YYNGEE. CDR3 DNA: TGTGCCAGCAGCCAGGGGCTTTTCTCTGGAAACACCATATATTTT. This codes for CASSQGLFSGNTIYF.

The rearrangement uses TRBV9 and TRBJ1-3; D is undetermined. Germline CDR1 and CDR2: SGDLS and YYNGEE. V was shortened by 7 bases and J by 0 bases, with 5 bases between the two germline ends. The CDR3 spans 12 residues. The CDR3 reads CASGSSGNTIYF. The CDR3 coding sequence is TGTGCCAGCGGGAGCTCTGGAAACACCATATATTTT.

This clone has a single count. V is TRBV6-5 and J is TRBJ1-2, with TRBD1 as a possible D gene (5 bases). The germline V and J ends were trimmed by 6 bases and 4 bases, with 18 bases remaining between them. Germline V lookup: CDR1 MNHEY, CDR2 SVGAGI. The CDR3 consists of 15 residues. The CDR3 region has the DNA TGTGCCAGCAGCCCGGGGGGACTTGGAGGCTATGGCTACACCTTC. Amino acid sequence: CASSPGGLGGYGYTF.

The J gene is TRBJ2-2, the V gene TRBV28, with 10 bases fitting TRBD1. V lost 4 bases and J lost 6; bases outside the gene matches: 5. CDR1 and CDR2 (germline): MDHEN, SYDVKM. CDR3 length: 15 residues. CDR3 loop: CASSWTGGSAGELFF. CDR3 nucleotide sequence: TGTGCCAGCAGTTGGACAGGGGGGTCGGCCGGGGAGCTGTTTTTT.

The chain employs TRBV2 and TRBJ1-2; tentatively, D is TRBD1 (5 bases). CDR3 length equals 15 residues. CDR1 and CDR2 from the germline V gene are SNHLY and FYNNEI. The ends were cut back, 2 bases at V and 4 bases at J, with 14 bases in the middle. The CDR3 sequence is CASSEMLRAPYGYTF. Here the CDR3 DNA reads TGTGCCAGCAGTGAAATGCTCAGGGCTCCCTATGGCTACACCTTC.

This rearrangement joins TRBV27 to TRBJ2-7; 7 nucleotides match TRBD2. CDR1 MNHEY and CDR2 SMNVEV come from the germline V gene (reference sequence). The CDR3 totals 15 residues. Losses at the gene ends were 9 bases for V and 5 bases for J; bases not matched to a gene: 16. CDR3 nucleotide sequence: TGTGCCAGTAGCTCGGGGGGTACTCTCAGCAACGAGCAGTACTTC. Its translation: CASSSGGTLSNEQYF.

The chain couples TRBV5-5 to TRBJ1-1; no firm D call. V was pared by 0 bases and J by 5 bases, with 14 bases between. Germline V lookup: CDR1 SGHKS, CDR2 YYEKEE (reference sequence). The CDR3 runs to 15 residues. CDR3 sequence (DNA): TGTGCCAGCAGCTTGGTGGAGGGAAGAACAACTGAAGCTTTCTTT. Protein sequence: CASSLVEGRTTEAFF.

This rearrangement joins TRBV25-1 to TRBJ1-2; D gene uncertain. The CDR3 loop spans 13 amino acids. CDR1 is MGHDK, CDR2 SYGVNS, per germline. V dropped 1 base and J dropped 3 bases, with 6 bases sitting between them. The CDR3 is CASSESSYYGYTF. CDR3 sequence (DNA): TGTGCCAGCAGTGAATCCAGTTACTATGGCTACACCTTC.

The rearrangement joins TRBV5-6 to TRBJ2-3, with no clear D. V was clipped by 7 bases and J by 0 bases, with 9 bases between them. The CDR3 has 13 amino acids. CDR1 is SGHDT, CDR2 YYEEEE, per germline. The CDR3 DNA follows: TGTGCCAGCCTCTACAGTAGCACAGATACGCAGTATTTT. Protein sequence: CASLYSSTDTQYF.

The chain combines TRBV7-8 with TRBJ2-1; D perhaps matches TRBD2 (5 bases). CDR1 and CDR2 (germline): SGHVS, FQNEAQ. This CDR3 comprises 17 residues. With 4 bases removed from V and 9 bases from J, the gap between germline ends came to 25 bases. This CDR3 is CASSSLTGVPVVGEQFF. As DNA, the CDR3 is TGTGCCAGCAGCTCCCTCACCGGGGTCCCGGTTGTGGGTGAGCAGTTCTTC.

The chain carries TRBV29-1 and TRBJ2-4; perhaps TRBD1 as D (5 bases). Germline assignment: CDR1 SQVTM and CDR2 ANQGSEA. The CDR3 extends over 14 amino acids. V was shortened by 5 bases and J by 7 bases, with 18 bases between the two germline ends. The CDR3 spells CSVQTRSAGNIQYF. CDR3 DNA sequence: TGCAGCGTTCAAACAAGATCAGCAGGGAACATTCAGTACTTC.